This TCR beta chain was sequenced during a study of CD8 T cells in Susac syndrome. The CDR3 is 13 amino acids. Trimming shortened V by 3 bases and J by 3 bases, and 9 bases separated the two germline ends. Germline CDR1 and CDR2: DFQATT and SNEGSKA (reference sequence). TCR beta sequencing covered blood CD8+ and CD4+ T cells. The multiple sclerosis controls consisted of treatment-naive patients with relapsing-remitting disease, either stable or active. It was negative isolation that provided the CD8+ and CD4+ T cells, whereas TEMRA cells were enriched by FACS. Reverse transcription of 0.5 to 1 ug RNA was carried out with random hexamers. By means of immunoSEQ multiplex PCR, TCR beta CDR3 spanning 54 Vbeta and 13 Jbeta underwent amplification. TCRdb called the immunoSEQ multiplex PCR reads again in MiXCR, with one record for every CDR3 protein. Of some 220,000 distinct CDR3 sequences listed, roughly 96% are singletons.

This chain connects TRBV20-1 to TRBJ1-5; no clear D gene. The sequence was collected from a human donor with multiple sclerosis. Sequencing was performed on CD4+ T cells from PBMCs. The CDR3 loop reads CSASMENNQPQHF. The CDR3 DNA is TGCAGTGCTAGTATGGAAAACAATCAGCCCCAGCATTTT.